One sample yielded the 19 T cell receptor beta chains listed below, sequenced in a study of shared clonotypes between healthy human individuals. Sequencing used immunoSEQ multiplex PCR; TCRdb keeps in-frame clones, though not all of them. This repertoire shows over 1.5 million clones, under 99% found once; its top ten account for around 0.47%. Material: naive CD4+ T cells sorted from blood. Subset in this sample: CD45RA+ positively selected. The receptor set was obtained from a young man in good health.

The chain has TRBV7-2 and TRBJ2-7; TRBD1 matches 8 bases. Germline CDR1 SGHTA, CDR2 FQGNSA. The CDR3 loop spans 14 amino acids. The trim removed 4 bases at V and 6 bases at J, leaving 8 bases unmatched. DNA of the CDR3: TGTGCCAGCAGCTCGGACAGGGTTTCATCCGAGCAGTACTTC. Residues: CASSSDRVSSEQYF. The whole variable domain, filled in from reference TRBV7-2 and TRBJ2-7, reads GAGVSQSPSNKVTEKGKDVELRCDPISGHTALYWYRQSLGQGLEFLIYFQGNSAPDKSGLPSDRFSAERTGGSVSTLTIQRTQQEDSAVYLCASSSDRVSSEQYFGPGTRLTVT.

The CDR3 reads CASSPDGGHQPQHF. CDR3 nucleotides: TGTGCCAGCAGCCCCGACGGGGGCCATCAGCCCCAGCATTTT. This chain joins TRBV9 and TRBJ1-5; a possible D gene is TRBD1 (6 bases). The germline V gene has CDR1 SGDLS and CDR2 YYNGEE. The CDR3 length is 14 residues. Trimming took off 4 bases at V and 5 bases at J, with 13 bases between the two ends.

V and J are TRBV25-1 and TRBJ1-2, with 9 bases lining up with TRBD1. The CDR3 covers 16 residues. Germline CDR1 reads MGHDK; CDR2 reads SYGVNS. Trimming removed 3 bases from V and 4 bases from J; junction bases left unmatched: 9. The CDR3 nucleotides read TGTGCCAGCAGTGATCCCCGGACAGGGGAGGTCTATGGCTACACCTTC. It translates to CASSDPRTGEVYGYTF.

The gene calls are TRBV9 and TRBJ2-1; 7 positions match TRBD2. Germline V gene sequence: CDR1 SGDLS, CDR2 YYNGEE. The V gene end was trimmed by 4 bases and the J gene end by 9 bases; junction bases not matched to a gene: 10. The CDR3 covers 14 residues. The CDR3 DNA reads TGTGCCAGCAGCCCGTTAACTAGCGTCGGTGAGCAGTTCTTC. As protein: CASSPLTSVGEQFF.

Regarding this clone: The sample contains more than one DNA sequence encoding this CDR3. This rearrangement joins TRBV5-1 to TRBJ2-1; the D gene is possibly TRBD1 (6 bases). The CDR3 spans 14 residues. Germline V gene data show CDR1 as SGHRS and CDR2 as YFSETQ. The germline V and J ends were trimmed by 0 bases and 7 bases, with 11 bases remaining between them. Here the CDR3 reads CASSLDRVGNEQFF. The CDR3 DNA follows: TGCGCCAGCAGCTTGGACAGGGTAGGTAATGAGCAGTTCTTC.

The chain employs TRBV18 and TRBJ2-7; a weak D match, TRBD1 (5 bases). The germline CDR1 and CDR2 sequences are KGHSH and LQKENI. V dropped 2 bases and J dropped 5 bases, with 10 bases sitting between them. The CDR3 is 13 amino acids. In DNA, the CDR3 is TGTGCCAGCTCACCAACCCTAGGGGACGAGCAGTACTTC. It yields the protein CASSPTLGDEQYF. Complete variable domain (other parts from reference TRBV18 and TRBJ2-7): NAGVMQNPRHLVRRRGQEARLRCSPMKGHSHVYWYRQLPEEGLKFMVYLQKENIIDESGMPKERFSAEFPKEGPSILRIQQVVRGDSAAYFCASSPTLGDEQYFGPGTRLTVT.

V gene TRBV5-4 combines with J gene TRBJ1-4; D is uncertain. Trimming stripped 4 bases from V and 7 bases from J, with 14 bases between. The CDR3 spans 14 residues. The germline V gene encodes CDR1 SGHNT and CDR2 YYREEE (reference sequence). The CDR3 protein is CASSRRGSGEKLFF. In DNA form, the CDR3 reads TGTGCCAGCAGCCGTCGAGGGTCGGGTGAAAAACTGTTTTTT.

The CDR3 DNA follows: TGTGCCAGCTCACCACCTATAGTGAACACTGAAGCTTTCTTT. Encoded protein: CASSPPIVNTEAFF. The V call is TRBV18, the J call TRBJ1-1; D remains unclear. Germline CDR1 KGHSH, CDR2 LQKENI. This CDR3 comprises 14 residues. V was clipped by 0 bases and J by 0 bases, with 5 bases between them.

V usage is TRBV5-1 and J usage is TRBJ2-2, with 10 bases matching TRBD2. The germline gives CDR1 SGHRS, CDR2 YFSETQ. V lost 1 base to trimming and J lost 5 bases; unmatched junction nucleotides: 14. The CDR3 is made up of 19 amino acids. CDR3 region: CASSLRGLAPHQRTGELFF. In nucleotides, the CDR3 is TGCGCCAGCAGCTTGAGGGGACTAGCGCCCCACCAAAGAACCGGGGAGCTGTTTTTT.

This clone came up once. The rearrangement joins TRBV4-1 to TRBJ2-3; D is perhaps TRBD2 (6 bases). The CDR3 is 16 residues long. V gave up 0 bases and J gave up 1 base, with 11 bases separating them. Germline-derived CDR1 and CDR2 are MGHRA and YSYEKL. This CDR3 reads CASSQERGGGTDTQYF. CDR3 DNA sequence: TGCGCCAGCAGCCAAGAGAGGGGAGGCGGCACAGATACGCAGTATTTT.

The V and J genes are TRBV6-4 and TRBJ2-3; D is undetermined. There are 13 residues in the CDR3. V was trimmed by 6 bases and J by 2 bases, leaving 9 bases between them. The germline CDR1 and CDR2 sequences are MRHNA and SNTAGT. CDR3 protein: CASRAVFTDTQYF. Written as DNA, the CDR3 is TGTGCCAGCAGGGCTGTCTTCACAGATACGCAGTATTTT.

This chain joins TRBV15 and TRBJ2-2; D is perhaps TRBD2 (6 bases). The CDR3 extends over 16 amino acids. CDR1 and CDR2 (germline): LNHNV, YYDKDF (reference sequence). Trimming shortened V by 6 bases and J by 5 bases, and 19 bases separated the two germline ends. CDR3 sequence (DNA): TGTGCCACCAGATACGTTCGGGGGTTTGGGACCGGGGAGCTGTTTTTT. The encoded protein is CATRYVRGFGTGELFF.

This chain connects TRBV15 to TRBJ2-7; D unclear. CDR1 and CDR2 (germline): LNHNV, YYDKDF (reference sequence). V was clipped by 0 bases and J by 2 bases, with 11 bases between them. The CDR3 is 15 amino acids. As DNA, the CDR3 is TGTGCCACCAGCAGAGAGCGAAAACCAACCTACGAGCAGTACTTC. Its translation is CATSRERKPTYEQYF.

The chain links TRBV7-6 to TRBJ1-2, with TRBD1 matching 9 bases. Germline CDR1 is SGHVS and CDR2 is FNYEAQ. After removal of 5 bases from V and 4 bases from J, the junction contained 5 bases not matched to a gene. The CDR3 totals 14 residues. CDR3 region: CASSLTGGGYGYTF. DNA for the CDR3: TGTGCCAGCAGCCTGACAGGGGGAGGCTATGGCTACACCTTC.

This clone was picked up a small number of times. V and J are TRBV27 and TRBJ1-2; the D is unclear. In germline, CDR1 is MNHEY, CDR2 SMNVEV (reference sequence). This CDR3 region has 12 residues. Trimming cost V 7 bases and J 2 bases, with 8 bases left between them. CDR3 sequence: CASKTGNYGYTF. The CDR3 DNA reads TGTGCCAGCAAGACGGGAAACTATGGCTACACCTTC.

The gene calls are TRBV15 and TRBJ2-7, with D hard to call. The CDR3 is 12 amino acids. Between the trimmed V and J ends, which lost 1 base and 2 bases, there was a span of 3 bases. Germline CDR1 is LNHNV and CDR2 is YYDKDF (reference sequence). CDR3 DNA: TGTGCCACCAGCAGAGCGACCTACGAGCAGTACTTC. It codes for CATSRATYEQYF. Filled out from reference TRBV15 and TRBJ2-7, the complete variable domain reads DAMVIQNPRYQVTQFGKPVTLSCSQTLNHNVMYWYQQKSSQAPKLLFHYYDKDFNNEADTPDNFQSRRPNTSFCFLDIRSPGLGDTAMYLCATSRATYEQYFGPGTRLTVT.

The chain couples TRBV7-8 to TRBJ2-7, with 9 bases aligning to TRBD2. The CDR3 consists of 17 residues. CDR1 and CDR2 (germline): SGHVS, FQNEAQ. V shed 0 bases and J 6 bases; nucleotides not matched to a gene: 12. CDR3 coding DNA: TGTGCCAGCAGCTTAGCGCTTGTTGCGGGAGGGGTAGCCGAGCAGTACTTC. Protein product: CASSLALVAGGVAEQYF.

This rearrangement joins TRBV5-4 to TRBJ2-2; 15 nucleotides line up with TRBD2. With V trimmed by 4 bases and J by 7 bases, 8 bases remained unmatched. Germline CDR1 is SGHNT and CDR2 is YYREEE (reference sequence). This CDR3 comprises 17 residues. CDR3 nucleotide sequence: TGTGCCAGCAGCCACGGACTAGCGGGAGGGTCAGGCGGGGAGCTGTTTTTT. It codes for CASSHGLAGGSGGELFF.

Details on this clone: Different DNA sequences within this sample yield the same CDR3. The J gene is TRBJ1-1, the V gene TRBV9, with D hard to call. V was trimmed by 0 bases and J by 0 bases, leaving 6 bases between them. The CDR3 contains 14 residues. Germline assignment: CDR1 SGDLS and CDR2 YYNGEE. In DNA, the CDR3 is TGTGCCAGCAGCGTAGCTGGGATGAACACTGAAGCTTTCTTT. It yields the protein CASSVAGMNTEAFF.